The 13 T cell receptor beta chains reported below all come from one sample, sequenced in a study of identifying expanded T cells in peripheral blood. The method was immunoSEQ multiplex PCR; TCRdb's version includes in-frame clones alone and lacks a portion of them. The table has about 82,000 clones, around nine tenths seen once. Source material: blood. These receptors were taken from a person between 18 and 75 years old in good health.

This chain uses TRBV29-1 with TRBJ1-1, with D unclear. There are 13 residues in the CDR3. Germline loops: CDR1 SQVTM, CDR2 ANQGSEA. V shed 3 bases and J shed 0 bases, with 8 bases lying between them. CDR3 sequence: CSVERHMNTEAFF. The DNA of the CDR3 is TGCAGCGTTGAGCGGCATATGAACACTGAAGCTTTCTTT.

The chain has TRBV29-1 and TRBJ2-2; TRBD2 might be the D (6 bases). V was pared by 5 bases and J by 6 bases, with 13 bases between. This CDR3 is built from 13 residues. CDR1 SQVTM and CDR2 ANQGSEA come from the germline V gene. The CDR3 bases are TGCAGCGTTTTGGGGCGGGGTCCCGGGGAGCTGTTTTTT. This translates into CSVLGRGPGELFF.

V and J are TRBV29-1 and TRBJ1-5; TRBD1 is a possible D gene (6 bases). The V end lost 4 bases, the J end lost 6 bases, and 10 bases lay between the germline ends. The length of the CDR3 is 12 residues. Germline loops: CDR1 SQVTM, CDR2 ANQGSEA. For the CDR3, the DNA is TGCAGCGTTGCACAGGGAGGTCAGCCCCAGCATTTT. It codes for CSVAQGGQPQHF.

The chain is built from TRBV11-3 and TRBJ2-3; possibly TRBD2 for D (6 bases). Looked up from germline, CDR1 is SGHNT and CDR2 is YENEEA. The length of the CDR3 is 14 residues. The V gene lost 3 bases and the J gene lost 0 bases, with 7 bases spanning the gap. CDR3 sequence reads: CASSFSGSTDTQYF. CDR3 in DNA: TGTGCCAGCAGCTTTAGCGGAAGCACAGATACGCAGTATTTT.

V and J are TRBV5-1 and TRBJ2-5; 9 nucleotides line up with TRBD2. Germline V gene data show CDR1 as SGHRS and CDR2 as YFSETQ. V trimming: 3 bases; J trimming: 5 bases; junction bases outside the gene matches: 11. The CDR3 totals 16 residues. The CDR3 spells CASSSNPGLAFETQYF. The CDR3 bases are TGCGCCAGCAGCTCGAATCCGGGACTAGCTTTTGAGACCCAGTACTTC.

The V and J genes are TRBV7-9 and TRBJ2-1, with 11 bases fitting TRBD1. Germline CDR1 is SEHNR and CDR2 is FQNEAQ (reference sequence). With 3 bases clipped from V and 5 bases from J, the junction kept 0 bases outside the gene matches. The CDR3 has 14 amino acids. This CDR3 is CASSLGQGDNEQFF. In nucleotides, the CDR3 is TGTGCCAGCAGCTTGGGACAGGGGGACAATGAGCAGTTCTTC.

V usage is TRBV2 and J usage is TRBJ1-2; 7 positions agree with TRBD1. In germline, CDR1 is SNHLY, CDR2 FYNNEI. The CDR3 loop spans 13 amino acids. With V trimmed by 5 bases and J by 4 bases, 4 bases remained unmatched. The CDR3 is CASSNRQGYGYTF. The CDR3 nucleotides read TGTGCCAGCAGTAACCGACAGGGCTATGGCTACACCTTC.

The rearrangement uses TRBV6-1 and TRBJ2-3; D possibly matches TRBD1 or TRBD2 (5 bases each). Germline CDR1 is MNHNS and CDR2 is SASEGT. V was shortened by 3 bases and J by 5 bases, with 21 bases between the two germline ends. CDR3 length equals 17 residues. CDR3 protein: CASSDGLPGHAEDTQYF. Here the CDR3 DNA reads TGTGCCAGCAGTGACGGCCTTCCGGGGCACGCTGAAGATACGCAGTATTTT.

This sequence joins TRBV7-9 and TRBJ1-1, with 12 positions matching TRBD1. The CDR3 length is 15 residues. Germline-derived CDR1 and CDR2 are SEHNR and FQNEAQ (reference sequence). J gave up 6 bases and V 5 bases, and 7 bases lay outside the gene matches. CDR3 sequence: CASSRGTGGSAEAFF. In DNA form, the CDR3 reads TGTGCCAGCAGCCGAGGGACAGGGGGCAGCGCTGAAGCTTTCTTT.

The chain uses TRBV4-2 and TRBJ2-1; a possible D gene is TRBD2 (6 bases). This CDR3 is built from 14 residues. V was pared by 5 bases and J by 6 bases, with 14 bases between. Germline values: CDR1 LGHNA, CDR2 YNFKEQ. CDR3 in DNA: TGTGCCAGCAGCGGGGGACTCTTTGTCAATGAGCAGTTCTTC. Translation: CASSGGLFVNEQFF.

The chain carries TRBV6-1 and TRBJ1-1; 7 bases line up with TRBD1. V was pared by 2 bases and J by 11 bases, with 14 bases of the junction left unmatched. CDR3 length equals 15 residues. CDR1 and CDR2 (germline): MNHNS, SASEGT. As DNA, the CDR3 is TGTGCCAGCAGTGAAACTGACAGGGAGGGGAAAACGGCTTTCTTT. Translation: CASSETDREGKTAFF.

CDR3 DNA sequence: TGTGCCAGCAGCTTGGCCGGTCTTGTTAAAAGGGACGGGGAGACCCAGTACTTC. The encoded protein is CASSLAGLVKRDGETQYF. This chain joins TRBV5-6 and TRBJ2-5, with D perhaps assigned TRBD1 or TRBD2 (5 bases each). The CDR3 has 18 residues. V was clipped by 0 bases and J by 5 bases, with 23 bases between them. Germline CDR1 reads SGHDT; CDR2 reads YYEEEE.

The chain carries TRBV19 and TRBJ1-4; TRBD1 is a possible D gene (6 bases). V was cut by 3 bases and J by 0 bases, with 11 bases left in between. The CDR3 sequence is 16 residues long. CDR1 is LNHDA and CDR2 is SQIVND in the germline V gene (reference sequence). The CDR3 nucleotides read TGTGCCAGTAGTATGGGGGCGGCCACAACTAATGAAAAACTGTTTTTT. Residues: CASSMGAATTNEKLFF.